This TCR beta chain was captured in a study of cytomegalovirus exposure and HLA in healthy donors. Overall study context: A prior analysis found more than 90 million unique TCR beta sequences from 150 million to 200 million T cells. A preliminary data release comprised tens of millions of unique TCRs obtained from HLA-typed donors.

A multiplex PCR was run with 60 Vbeta primers and 13 Jbeta primers. The data were produced by immunoSEQ multiplex PCR, yet TCRdb's version contains in-frame clones alone and is incomplete. The table includes roughly 300,000 clones, 70% to 90% detected once. As concerns this clone: The antigen remains unidentified.

Per germline, CDR1 SEHNR and CDR2 FQNEAQ (reference sequence). V lost 8 bases, J lost 5 bases, and 8 bases stayed unmatched. The CDR3 sequence is 14 residues long. General study results and limits: A highly shared variant cluster was judged a likely technical artifact. A list of roughly 180 TCR beta chains associated with cytomegalovirus was given.

This clonotype was obtained from a man between 35 and 55 years old in good health and CMV-seropositive. The chain is built from TRBV7-9 and TRBJ1-5; 8 nucleotides agree with TRBD1. Sequencing input: PBMCs. For the CDR3, the DNA is TGTGCCAGCTCCCGTGGACAGGGCGATCAGCCCCAGCATTTT. This sequence encodes CASSRGQGDQPQHF.